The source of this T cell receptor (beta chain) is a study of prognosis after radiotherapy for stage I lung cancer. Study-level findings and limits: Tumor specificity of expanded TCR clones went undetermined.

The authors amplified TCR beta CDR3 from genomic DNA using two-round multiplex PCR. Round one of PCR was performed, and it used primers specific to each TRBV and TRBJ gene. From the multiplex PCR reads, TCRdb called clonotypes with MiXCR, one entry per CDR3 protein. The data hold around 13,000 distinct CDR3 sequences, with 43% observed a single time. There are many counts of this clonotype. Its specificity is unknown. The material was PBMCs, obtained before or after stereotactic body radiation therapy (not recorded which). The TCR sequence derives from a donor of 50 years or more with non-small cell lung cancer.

CDR3 sequence: CASRNSLSSYEQYF. DNA of the CDR3: TGCGCCAGCAGGAACAGCTTAAGCTCCTACGAGCAGTACTTC. V usage is TRBV5-1 and J usage is TRBJ2-7, with D unresolved. This CDR3 comprises 14 residues. Germline CDR1 reads SGHRS; CDR2 reads YFSETQ. With 5 bases removed from V and 0 bases from J, the gap between germline ends came to 12 bases.